The subject of this entry is one T cell receptor beta chain. Germline V lookup: CDR1 KGHSH, CDR2 LQKENI. The CDR3 is 16 residues long. The V gene lost 1 base and the J gene lost 3 bases, with 14 bases spanning the gap. This sample was taken from a study of blood T cell repertoires in COVID-19. Per the original data handling: Amplification from reference gene primers served as the basis for estimated nucleated cell counts. Libraries were prepared by immunoSEQ multiplex PCR; TCRdb keeps only in-frame clonotypes and omits some of them. V, J and clone size are those of that table, while D and trimming were read from the DNA. The table records roughly 290,000 clones, 85% to 90% of them present only once.

This chain uses TRBV18 with TRBJ2-3; the D gene is possibly TRBD2 (6 bases). The sample comprised PBMCs or T cells enriched from blood (not recorded which). This TCR derives from a woman under 30 with acute COVID-19. In DNA, the CDR3 is TGTGCCAGCTCACCACGGAGGGAAGTGCGGACAGATACGCAGTATTTT. It yields the protein CASSPRREVRTDTQYF.